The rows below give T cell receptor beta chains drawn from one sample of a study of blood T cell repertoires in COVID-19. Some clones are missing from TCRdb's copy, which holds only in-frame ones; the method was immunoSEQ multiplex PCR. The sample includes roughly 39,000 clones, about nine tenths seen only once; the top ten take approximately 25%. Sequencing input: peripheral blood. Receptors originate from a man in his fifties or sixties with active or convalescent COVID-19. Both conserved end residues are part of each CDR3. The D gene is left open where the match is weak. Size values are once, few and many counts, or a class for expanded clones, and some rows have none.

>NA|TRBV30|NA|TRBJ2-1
TGTGCCTGGAGGGCCCCGGGGAAAAATGAGCAGTTCTTC
CAWRAPGKNEQFF
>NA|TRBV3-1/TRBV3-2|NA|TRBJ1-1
TGTGCCAGCAGCCAAGGCAGGGATCGGAACACTGAAGCTTTCTTT
CASSQGRDRNTEAFF
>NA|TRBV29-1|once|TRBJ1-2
TGCAGCGATAGCAGGGGCGATAACTATGGCTACACCTTC
CSDSRGDNYGYTF
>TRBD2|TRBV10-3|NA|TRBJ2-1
TGTGCCATCGGGGAGGGACTAGCGGTCAATGAGCAGTTCTTC
CAIGEGLAVNEQFF
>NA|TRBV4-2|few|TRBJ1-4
TGTGCCAGCAGCCAAGATCCGGAGGCAACTAATGAAAAACTGTTTTTT
CASSQDPEATNEKLFF
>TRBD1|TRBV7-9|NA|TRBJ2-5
TGTGCCAGCAGTAAAACAGGGGTGGGGGAGACCCAGTACTTC
CASSKTGVGETQYF
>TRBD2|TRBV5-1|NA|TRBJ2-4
TGCGCCAGCAGCTTGGAACCAGCGGGAGGGTTAGCCAAAAACATTCAGTACTTC
CASSLEPAGGLAKNIQYF
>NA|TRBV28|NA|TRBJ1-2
TGTGCCAGCCGGGGATCTCCTAACTATGGCTACACCTTC
CASRGSPNYGYTF
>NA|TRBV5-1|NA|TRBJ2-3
TGCGCCAGCAGCTTGGGACAGCTCACAGATACGCAGTATTTT
CASSLGQLTDTQYF
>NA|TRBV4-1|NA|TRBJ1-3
TGCGCCAGCAGCCAAGAGCGGGGAAACACCATATATTTT
CASSQERGNTIYF
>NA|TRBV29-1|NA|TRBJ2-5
TGCAGCGCCCGACGGGGGACCACTCAAGAGACCCAGTACTTC
CSARRGTTQETQYF
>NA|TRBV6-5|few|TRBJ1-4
TGTGCCAGCAGTTACTCGCCCAGCGCCGGGGAAAAACTGTTTTTT
CASSYSPSAGEKLFF
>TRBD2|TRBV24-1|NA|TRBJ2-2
TGTGCCACCAGTGATTGGTGGGGGGGAAAGGGGACCGGGGAGCTGTTTTTT
CATSDWWGGKGTGELFF
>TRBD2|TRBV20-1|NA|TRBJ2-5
TGCAGTGCTAGTTCCCCTAGCGGGAGGGTTGGGGAGACCCAGTACTTC
CSASSPSGRVGETQYF
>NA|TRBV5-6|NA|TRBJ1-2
TGTGCCAGCAGCCAGGCAGGTGGCTATGGCTACACCTTC
CASSQAGGYGYTF
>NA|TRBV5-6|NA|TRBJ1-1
TGTGCCAGCAGCTTGGAGGCGGGTTTTGAAGCTTTCTTT
CASSLEAGFEAFF
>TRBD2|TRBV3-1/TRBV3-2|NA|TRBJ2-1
TGTGCCAGCAGCCACCTAGGACTAGCGGGGGGTGTCTCCTACAATGAGCAGTTCTTC
CASSHLGLAGGVSYNEQFF
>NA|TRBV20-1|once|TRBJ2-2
TGCAGTGCTAGTCCTGGGCGGGTGGAGTCCGGGGAGCTGTTTTTT
CSASPGRVESGELFF
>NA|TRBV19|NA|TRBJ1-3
TGTGCCAGTGCACAGGGAGCTACTGGAAACACCATATATTTT
CASAQGATGNTIYF
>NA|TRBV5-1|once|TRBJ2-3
TGCGCCAGCAGCTTGATCAACGGCGTCGGGGGAAAAGATACGCAGTATTTT
CASSLINGVGGKDTQYF
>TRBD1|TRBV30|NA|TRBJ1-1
TGTGCCTGGAGTGATGGTTTGGGACAGCTCAACACTGAAGCTTTCTTT
CAWSDGLGQLNTEAFF
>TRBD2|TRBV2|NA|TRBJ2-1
TGTGCCAGCAGTCCCCACGTAGGCGGGGGGGCCAGTGAGCAGTTCTTC
CASSPHVGGGASEQFF
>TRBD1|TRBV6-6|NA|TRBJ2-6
TGTGCCAGCAGTCCTACGGAAGGACAGGGCTCTGGGGCCAACGTCCTGACTTTC
CASSPTEGQGSGANVLTF
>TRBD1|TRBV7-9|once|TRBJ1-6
TGTGCCAGCAGCATTGACAGGGTCGATTCACCCCTCCACTTT
CASSIDRVDSPLHF